A single sample is the source of the 10 T cell receptor beta chains below, sequenced in a study of T cell repertoires in cytomegalovirus infection. TCRdb reprocessed the reads via MiXCR and lists one record per CDR3 protein. The table shows around 570,000 distinct CDR3 sequences, with roughly 43% occurring only once. These receptors have no identified antigens. The starting material was cultured PBMCs, obtained from culture after CMV antigen stimulation. The origin of the receptors is a human donor in good health (CMV status not recorded). Some clones in this sample may be carry-over from other donors' samples.

The table lists this clonotype with many counts. The chain joins TRBV7-2 to TRBJ2-7; 10 nucleotides align to TRBD2. CDR3 size: 14 residues. Germline V gives CDR1 SGHTA, CDR2 FQGNSA. The V gene end was trimmed by 3 bases and the J gene end by 3 bases; junction bases not matched to a gene: 2. CDR3 sequence reads: CASSFASGSYEQYF. The CDR3 DNA reads TGTGCCAGCAGCTTCGCTAGCGGGAGCTACGAGCAGTACTTC.

J is TRBJ1-3 and V is TRBV7-2; the match to TRBD1 covers 10 bases. The CDR3 extends over 15 amino acids. The germline V gene has CDR1 SGHTA and CDR2 FQGNSA. J lost 8 bases, V lost 5 bases, and 9 bases had no gene match. The CDR3 DNA is TGTGCCAGCAGCCGCGGGACAGGGGTAGTGTACACCATATATTTT. It is translated as CASSRGTGVVYTIYF.

J is TRBJ1-1 and V is TRBV20-1; D is possibly TRBD1 (5 bases). The CDR3 extends over 15 amino acids. Germline lookup yields CDR1 DFQATT and CDR2 SNEGSKA (reference sequence). Deletions cut 0 bases from V and 6 bases from J, with 17 bases between. The CDR3 DNA is TGCAGTGCTAGAGAGGCAGGGTCCCTCAGCGCTGAAGCTTTCTTT. Translation gives CSAREAGSLSAEAFF.

V gene TRBV7-6 combines with J gene TRBJ2-5; D might be TRBD2 (6 bases). The CDR3 extends over 12 amino acids. Germline-derived CDR1 and CDR2 are SGHVS and FNYEAQ. Trimming took 5 bases from V and 7 from J, leaving 11 bases between them. The CDR3, as DNA: TGTGCCAGCAGCGGCGGGGAAGGGACCCAGTACTTC. Amino acids: CASSGGEGTQYF.

This chain connects TRBV7-2 to TRBJ2-5; TRBD2 might be the D (6 bases). This CDR3 region has 15 residues. Between the trimmed V and J ends, which lost 5 bases and 1 base, there was a span of 14 bases. Looked up from germline, CDR1 is SGHTA and CDR2 is FQGNSA. The DNA for the CDR3 is TGTGCCAGCAGCGGGAGGACTACGGTCCAAGAGACCCAGTACTTC. Protein: CASSGRTTVQETQYF.

The V gene is TRBV30, the J gene TRBJ2-3; the match to TRBD1 covers 7 bases. J lost 2 bases, V lost 5 bases, and 4 bases had no gene match. The germline V gene encodes CDR1 GTSNPN and CDR2 SVGIG (reference sequence). There are 13 residues in the CDR3. The DNA for the CDR3 is TGTGCCTGGGGTGGGACAGCCACAGATACGCAGTATTTT. Translated, it gives CAWGGTATDTQYF.

This clonotype was recorded a few times. The chain joins TRBV7-2 to TRBJ2-7, with unresolved D. Trimming took off 4 bases at V and 0 bases at J, with 7 bases between the two ends. CDR3 length equals 13 residues. In germline, CDR1 is SGHTA, CDR2 FQGNSA. CDR3 loop: CASSSMSSYEQYF. DNA for the CDR3: TGTGCCAGCAGCTCAATGAGCTCCTACGAGCAGTACTTC.

This clonotype was counted between two and nine times. This chain connects TRBV30 to TRBJ1-1, with 9 positions matching TRBD1. Per the germline V gene, CDR1 is GTSNPN and CDR2 is SVGIG (reference sequence). V lost 4 bases and J lost 6; bases outside the gene matches: 12. The CDR3 length is 15 residues. The CDR3 region is CAWKLPGQGRAEAFF. CDR3 sequence (DNA): TGTGCCTGGAAACTTCCGGGACAGGGAAGGGCTGAAGCTTTCTTT.

V usage is TRBV5-1 and J usage is TRBJ2-7; D is uncertain. The CDR3 contains 14 residues. The germline CDR1 and CDR2 sequences are SGHRS and YFSETQ. V lost 3 bases, J lost 4 bases, and 14 bases lay in between. For the CDR3, the DNA is TGCGCCAGCAGCTCTTCCTCCACACCATACGAGCAGTACTTC. The encoded protein is CASSSSSTPYEQYF. Full variable domain (rest looked up from reference TRBV5-1 and TRBJ2-7): KAGVTQTPRYLIKTRGQQVTLSCSPISGHRSVSWYQQTPGQGLQFLFEYFSETQRNKGNFPGRFSGRQFSNSRSEMNVSTLELGDSALYLCASSSSSTPYEQYFGPGTRLTVT.

The chain joins TRBV28 to TRBJ1-2, with a possible D match to TRBD1 (5 bases). Germline V gene data show CDR1 as MDHEN and CDR2 as SYDVKM. V was clipped by 3 bases and J by 8 bases, with 10 bases between them. The CDR3 extends over 12 amino acids. CDR3 coding DNA: TGTGCCAGCAGTTTCCTAGGGGAGGGCTACACCTTC. Residues: CASSFLGEGYTF.